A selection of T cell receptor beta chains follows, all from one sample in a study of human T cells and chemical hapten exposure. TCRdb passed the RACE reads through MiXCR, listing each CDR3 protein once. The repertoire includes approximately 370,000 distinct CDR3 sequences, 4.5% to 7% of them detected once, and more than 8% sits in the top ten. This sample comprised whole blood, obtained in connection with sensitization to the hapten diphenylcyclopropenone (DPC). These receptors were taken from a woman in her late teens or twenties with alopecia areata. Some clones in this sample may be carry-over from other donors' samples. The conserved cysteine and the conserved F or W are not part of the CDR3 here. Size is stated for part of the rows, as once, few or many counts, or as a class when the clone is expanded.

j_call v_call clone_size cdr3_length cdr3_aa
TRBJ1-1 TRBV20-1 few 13 SARDRRGPNTEAF
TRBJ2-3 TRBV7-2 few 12 ASSLQAETDTQY
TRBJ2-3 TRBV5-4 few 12 ASSADRSTDTQY
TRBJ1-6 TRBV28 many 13 ASSFYRDRNSPLH
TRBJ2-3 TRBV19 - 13 ASHYTGGGLDTQY
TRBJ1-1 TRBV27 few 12 ASSLSGAGRGAF
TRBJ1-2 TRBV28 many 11 ASSWQGDYGYT
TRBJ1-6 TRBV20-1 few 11 SVRSSYNSPLH
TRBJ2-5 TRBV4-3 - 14 ASSQTVAGRRETQY
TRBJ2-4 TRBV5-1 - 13 ASSLSGAKGDIQY
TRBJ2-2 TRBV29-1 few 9 SAKGNGELF
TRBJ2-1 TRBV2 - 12 ASSERRTENEQF
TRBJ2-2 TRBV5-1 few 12 ASQEGIHTGELF
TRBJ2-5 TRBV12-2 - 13 ASRALAGGRETQY
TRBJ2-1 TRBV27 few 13 ASSPVAGGQGEQF
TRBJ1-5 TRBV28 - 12 ASYQGYSNQPQH
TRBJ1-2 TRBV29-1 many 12 SVEDRIGDYGYT
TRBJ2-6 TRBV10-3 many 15 ASTPLAVTSGANVLT
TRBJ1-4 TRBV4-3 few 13 ASSQENRFLEKLF
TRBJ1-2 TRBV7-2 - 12 ASSLTTGSYGYT
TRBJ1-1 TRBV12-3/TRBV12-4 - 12 ASSLEGGNTEAF
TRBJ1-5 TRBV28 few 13 ASSHGRGRDQPQH
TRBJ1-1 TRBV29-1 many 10 SVAGGDTEAF
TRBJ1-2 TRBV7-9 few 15 ASSQPDSRDLNYGYT
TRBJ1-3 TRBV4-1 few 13 ASSQPANSGNTIY
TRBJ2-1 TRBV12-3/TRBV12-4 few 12 ASSETSGYNEQF
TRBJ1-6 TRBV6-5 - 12 ASSYSRNDSPLH
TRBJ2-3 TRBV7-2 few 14 ASSLDRASPADTQY
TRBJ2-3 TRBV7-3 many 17 ASSLSPGLAGGRTDTQY
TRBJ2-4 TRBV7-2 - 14 ASSLNWELAKNIQY
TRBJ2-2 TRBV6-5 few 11 ASSSSWGGELF
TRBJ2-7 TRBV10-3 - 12 AISEYEGPYEQY
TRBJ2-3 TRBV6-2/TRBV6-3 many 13 ASSPVRELTDTQY
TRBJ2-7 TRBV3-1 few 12 ASSQVGVTGEQY
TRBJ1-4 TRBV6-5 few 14 ASRTPDSGRGFKLF
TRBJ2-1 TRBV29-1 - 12 SVAGTGGGDEQF
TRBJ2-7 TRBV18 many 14 ASSPLGLAGHYEQY
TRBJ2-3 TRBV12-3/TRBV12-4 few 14 ASTKGSGGAKDTQY
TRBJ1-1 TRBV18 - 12 ASSPGSMNTEAF
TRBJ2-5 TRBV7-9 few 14 ASSPSPDRGLETQY
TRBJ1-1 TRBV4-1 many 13 ASRSWGRMNTEAF
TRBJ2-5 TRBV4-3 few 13 ASSARLANTETQY
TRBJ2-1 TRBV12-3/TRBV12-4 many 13 ASSLGGSRINEQF
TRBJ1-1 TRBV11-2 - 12 ASSAGTGVTEAF
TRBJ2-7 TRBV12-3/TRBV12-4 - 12 ASSLQGLVVEQY